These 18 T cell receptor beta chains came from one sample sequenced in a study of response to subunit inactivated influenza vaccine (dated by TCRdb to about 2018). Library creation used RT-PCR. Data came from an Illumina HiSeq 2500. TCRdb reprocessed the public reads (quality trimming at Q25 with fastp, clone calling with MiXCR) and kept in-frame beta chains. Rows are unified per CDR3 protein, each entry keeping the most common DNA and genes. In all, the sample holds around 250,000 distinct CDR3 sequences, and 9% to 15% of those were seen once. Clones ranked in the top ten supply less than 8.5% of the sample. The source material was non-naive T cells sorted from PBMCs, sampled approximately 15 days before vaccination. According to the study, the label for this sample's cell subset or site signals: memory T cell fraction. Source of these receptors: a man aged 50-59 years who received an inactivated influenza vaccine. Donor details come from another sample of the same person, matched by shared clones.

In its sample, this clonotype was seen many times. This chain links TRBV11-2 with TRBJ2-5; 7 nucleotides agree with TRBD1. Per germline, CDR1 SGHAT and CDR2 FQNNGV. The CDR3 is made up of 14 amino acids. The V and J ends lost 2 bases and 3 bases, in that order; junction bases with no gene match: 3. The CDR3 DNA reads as TGTGCCAGCAGCTTACGGGACAGTAAAGAGACCCAGTACTTC. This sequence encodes CASSLRDSKETQYF.

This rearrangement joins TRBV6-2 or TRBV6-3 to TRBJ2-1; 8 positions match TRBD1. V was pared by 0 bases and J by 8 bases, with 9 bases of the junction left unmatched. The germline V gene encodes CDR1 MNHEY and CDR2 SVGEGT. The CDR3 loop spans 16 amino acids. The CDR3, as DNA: TGTGCCAGCAGTTACTCGAGTAACCAGGGGGCCGATGAGCAGTTCTTC. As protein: CASSYSSNQGADEQFF.

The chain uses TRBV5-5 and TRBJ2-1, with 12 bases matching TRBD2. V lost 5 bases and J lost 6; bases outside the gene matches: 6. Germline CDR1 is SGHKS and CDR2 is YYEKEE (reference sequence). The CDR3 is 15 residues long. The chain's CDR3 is CASSLTSGGLNEQFF. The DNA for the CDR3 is TGTGCCAGCAGTTTGACTAGCGGGGGACTCAATGAGCAGTTCTTC.

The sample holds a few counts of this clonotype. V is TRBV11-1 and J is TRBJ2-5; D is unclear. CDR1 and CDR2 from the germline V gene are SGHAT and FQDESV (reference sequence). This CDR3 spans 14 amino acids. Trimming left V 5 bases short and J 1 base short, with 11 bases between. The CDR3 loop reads CASSPAVLQETQYF. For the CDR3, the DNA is TGTGCCAGCAGCCCAGCCGTTCTCCAAGAGACCCAGTACTTC.

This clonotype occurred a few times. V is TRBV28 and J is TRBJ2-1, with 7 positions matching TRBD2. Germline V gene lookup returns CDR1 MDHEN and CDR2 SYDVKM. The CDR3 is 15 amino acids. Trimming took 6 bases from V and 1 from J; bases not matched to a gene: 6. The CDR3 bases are TGTGCCAGCAGACCGCCTAGCGGATCCTACAATGAGCAGTTCTTC. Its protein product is CASRPPSGSYNEQFF.

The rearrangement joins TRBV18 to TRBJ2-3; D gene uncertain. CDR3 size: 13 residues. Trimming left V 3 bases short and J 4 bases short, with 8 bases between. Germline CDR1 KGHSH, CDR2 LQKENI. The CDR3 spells CASSPQKPDTQYF. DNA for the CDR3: TGTGCCAGCTCACCGCAAAAGCCAGATACGCAGTATTTT.

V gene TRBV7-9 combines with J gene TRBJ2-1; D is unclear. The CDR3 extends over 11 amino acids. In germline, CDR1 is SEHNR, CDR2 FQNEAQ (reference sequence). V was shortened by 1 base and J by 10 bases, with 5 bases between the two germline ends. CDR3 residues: CASSLESEQFF. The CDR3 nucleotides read TGTGCCAGCAGCTTAGAAAGCGAGCAGTTCTTC. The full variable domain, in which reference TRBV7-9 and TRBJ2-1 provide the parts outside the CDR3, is DTGVSQNPRHKITKRGQNVTFRCDPISEHNRLYWYRQTLGQGPEFLTYFQNEAQLEKSRLLSDRFSAERPKGSFSTLEIQRTEQGDSAMYLCASSLESEQFFGPGTRLTVL.

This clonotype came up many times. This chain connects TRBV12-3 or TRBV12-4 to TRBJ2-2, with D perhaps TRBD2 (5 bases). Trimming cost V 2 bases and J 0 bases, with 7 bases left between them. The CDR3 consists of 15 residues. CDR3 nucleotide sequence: TGTGCCAGCAGTTTAAGCGGCGCGAACACCGGGGAGCTGTTTTTT. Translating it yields CASSLSGANTGELFF.

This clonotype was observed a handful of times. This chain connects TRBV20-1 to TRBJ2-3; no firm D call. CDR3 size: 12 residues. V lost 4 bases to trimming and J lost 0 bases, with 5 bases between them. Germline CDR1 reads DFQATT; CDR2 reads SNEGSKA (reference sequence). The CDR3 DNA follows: TGCAGTGCTATATCTAGCACAGATACGCAGTATTTT. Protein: CSAISSTDTQYF.

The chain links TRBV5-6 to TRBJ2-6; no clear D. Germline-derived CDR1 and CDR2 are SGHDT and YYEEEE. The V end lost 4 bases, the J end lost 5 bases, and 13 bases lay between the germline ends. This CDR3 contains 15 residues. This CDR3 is CASSVRESWANVLTF. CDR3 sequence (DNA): TGTGCCAGCAGCGTTAGGGAATCTTGGGCCAACGTCCTGACTTTC. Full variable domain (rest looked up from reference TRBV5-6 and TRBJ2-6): DAGVTQSPTHLIKTRGQQVTLRCSPKSGHDTVSWYQQALGQGPQFIFQYYEEEERQRGNFPDRFSGHQFPNYSSELNVNALLLGDSALYLCASSVRESWANVLTFGAGSRLTVL.

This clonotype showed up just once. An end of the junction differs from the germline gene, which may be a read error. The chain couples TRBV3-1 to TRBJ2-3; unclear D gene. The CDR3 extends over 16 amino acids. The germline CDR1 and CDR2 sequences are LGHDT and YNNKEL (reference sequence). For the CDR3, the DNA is TGTGCCTGCAGCCCCCGGGCGGCCGCTAGCACAGATACGCAGTATTTT. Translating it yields CACSPRAAASTDTQYF.

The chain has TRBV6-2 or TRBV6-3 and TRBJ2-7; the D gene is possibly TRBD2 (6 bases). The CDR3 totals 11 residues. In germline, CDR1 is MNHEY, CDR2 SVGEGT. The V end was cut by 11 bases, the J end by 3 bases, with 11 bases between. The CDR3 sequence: CAGGDGYEQYF. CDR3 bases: TGTGCCGGCGGGGATGGCTACGAGCAGTACTTC.

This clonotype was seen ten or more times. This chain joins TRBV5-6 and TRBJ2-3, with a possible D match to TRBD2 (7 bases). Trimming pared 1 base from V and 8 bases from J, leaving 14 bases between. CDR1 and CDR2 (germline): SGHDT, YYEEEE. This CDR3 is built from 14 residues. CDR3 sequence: CASSLSGGGGTQYF. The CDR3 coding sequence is TGTGCCAGCAGCTTGTCGGGGGGCGGAGGTACGCAGTATTTT.

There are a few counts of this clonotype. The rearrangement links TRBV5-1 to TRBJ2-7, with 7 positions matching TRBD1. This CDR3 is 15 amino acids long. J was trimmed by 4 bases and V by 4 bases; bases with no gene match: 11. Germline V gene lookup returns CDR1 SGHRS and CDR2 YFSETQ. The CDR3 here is CASSGQGGAVYEQYF. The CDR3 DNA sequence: TGCGCCAGCAGCGGCCAAGGGGGCGCCGTTTACGAGCAGTACTTC. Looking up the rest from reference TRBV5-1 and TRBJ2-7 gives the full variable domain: KAGVTQTPRYLIKTRGQQVTLSCSPISGHRSVSWYQQTPGQGLQFLFEYFSETQRNKGNFPGRFSGRQFSNSRSEMNVSTLELGDSALYLCASSGQGGAVYEQYFGPGTRLTVT.

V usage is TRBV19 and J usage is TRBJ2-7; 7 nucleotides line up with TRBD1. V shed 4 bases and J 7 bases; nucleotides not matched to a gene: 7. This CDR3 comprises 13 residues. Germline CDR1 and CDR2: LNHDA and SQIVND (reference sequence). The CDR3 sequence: CASSTGTAGEQYF. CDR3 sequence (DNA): TGTGCCAGTAGTACCGGGACAGCTGGGGAGCAGTACTTC.

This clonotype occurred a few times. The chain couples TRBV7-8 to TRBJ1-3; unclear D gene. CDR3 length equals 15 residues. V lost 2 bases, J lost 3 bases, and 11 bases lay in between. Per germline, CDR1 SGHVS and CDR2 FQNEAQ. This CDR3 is CASSLSGSRGNTIYF. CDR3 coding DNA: TGTGCCAGCAGCTTAAGTGGGTCTCGTGGAAACACCATATATTTT.

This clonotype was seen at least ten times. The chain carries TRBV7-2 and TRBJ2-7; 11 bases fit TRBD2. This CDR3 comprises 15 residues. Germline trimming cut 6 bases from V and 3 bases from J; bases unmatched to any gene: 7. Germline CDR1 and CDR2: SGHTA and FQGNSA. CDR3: CASSPRTSGFYEQYF. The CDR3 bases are TGTGCCAGCAGTCCCAGGACTAGCGGGTTCTACGAGCAGTACTTC.

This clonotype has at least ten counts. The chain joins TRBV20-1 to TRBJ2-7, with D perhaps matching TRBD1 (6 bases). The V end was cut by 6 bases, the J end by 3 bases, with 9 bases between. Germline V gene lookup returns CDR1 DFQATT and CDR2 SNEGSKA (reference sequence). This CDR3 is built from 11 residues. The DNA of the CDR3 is TGCAGTGCCCGACAGGACTACGAGCAGTACTTC. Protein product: CSARQDYEQYF.